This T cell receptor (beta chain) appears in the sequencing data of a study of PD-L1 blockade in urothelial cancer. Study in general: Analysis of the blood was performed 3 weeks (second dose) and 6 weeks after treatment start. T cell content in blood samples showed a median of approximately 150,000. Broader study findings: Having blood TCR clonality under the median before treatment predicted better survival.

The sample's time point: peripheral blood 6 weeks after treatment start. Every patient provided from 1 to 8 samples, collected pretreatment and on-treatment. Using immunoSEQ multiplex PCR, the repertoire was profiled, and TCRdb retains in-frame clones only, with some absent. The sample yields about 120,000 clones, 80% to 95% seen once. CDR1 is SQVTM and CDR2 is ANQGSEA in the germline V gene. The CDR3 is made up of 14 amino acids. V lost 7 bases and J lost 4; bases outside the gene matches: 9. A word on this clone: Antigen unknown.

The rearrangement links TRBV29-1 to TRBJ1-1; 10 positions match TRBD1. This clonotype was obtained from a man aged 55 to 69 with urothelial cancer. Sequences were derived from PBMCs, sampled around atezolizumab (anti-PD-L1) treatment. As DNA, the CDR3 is TGCAGCGGAGCAGACAGGGGGCTGGGCACTGAAGCTTTCTTT. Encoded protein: CSGADRGLGTEAFF.